This paragraph reports one T cell receptor (beta chain). Its antigen is still unknown. Unmatched junction bases numbered 6, after V lost 6 bases and J lost 4 bases. CDR3 length: 16 residues. This specimen belongs to a study of T cells after yellow fever vaccination. Study background: The authors prepared low-cell-number fractions using SMART-Seq v4 Ultra Low Input. General study points: In post-booster samples, most primary-vaccination clones reappeared (approximately 96% CD4, 75% to 90% CD8).

The TCR cDNA carried a universal primer site and UMIs from 5'RACE template switching. Each CDR3 protein is one row after TCRdb ran MiXCR on the 5' RACE reads. Of about 350,000 distinct CDR3 sequences in the sample, roughly 8.4% were seen once. The material sequenced was PBMCs, taken approximately 47 days after the first yellow fever vaccination. The chain joins TRBV12-3 or TRBV12-4 to TRBJ2-2, with 12 bases aligning to TRBD2. The clonotype originates from a man aged 18 to 29 who received the YFV17D yellow fever vaccine. DNA for the CDR3: TGTGCCAGCAGCCGAGGACTAGCGGGGCTCACCGGGGAGCTGTTTTTT. Amino acid sequence: CASSRGLAGLTGELFF.